The TCR beta chain under discussion was sequenced for a study of blood T cells in healthy people across ages. The authors ran a second PCR of roughly 6 to 12 cycles using a sample-barcoded 5' primer and a J-beta primer mix. TCRdb ran MiXCR on the 5' RACE reads and lists one entry per CDR3 protein. The sample lists hundreds of thousands of distinct CDR3 sequences; approximately 30% were seen once. Study outcomes and limitations: Among long-lived donors, naive CD4+ cells were more numerous and diversity higher than in aged donors. With donor CMV status unknown, expanded clonotype changes were possibly confounded. Estimates based on one million T cells were treated as lower bounds.

There are 19 residues in the CDR3. V was clipped by 5 bases and J by 5 bases; unmatched bases: 22. Germline V gene data show CDR1 as SGHVS and CDR2 as FNYEAQ. This clonotype was detected ten times or more. Its target is not known. The rearrangement uses TRBV7-6 and TRBJ1-2, with 8 bases identical to TRBD1. The TCR originated in an elderly woman in good health. The sequenced sample was blood. CDR3 sequence (DNA): TGTGCCAGCAGCCCCCAGGCCGGGTCAGGGGGCGCCGGAGGTTATGGCTACACCTTC. This codes for CASSPQAGSGGAGGYGYTF.